The clone carrying this T cell receptor (beta chain) was counted many times. The data were taken from a study of neurological immune-mediated disorders. TCRdb re-derived calls from the 5' RACE reads in MiXCR, one entry per CDR3 protein. The sample contains over 15,000 distinct CDR3 sequences, approximately 15% of which appear only once. Germline CDR1 SGHRS, CDR2 YFSETQ. Germline trimming cut 0 bases from V and 6 bases from J; bases unmatched to any gene: 14. CDR3 size: 18 residues. The chain has TRBV5-1 and TRBJ2-2, with 7 nucleotides matching TRBD2. This TCR was sampled from a man aged 55-75 years with HTLV-1-associated myelopathy (HAM/TSP). The sample comprised PBMCs. CDR3 residues: CASSLALRTSRIAGELFF. CDR3 bases: TGCGCCAGCAGCTTGGCCCTTCGGACTAGTCGTATCGCCGGGGAGCTGTTTTTT.